Below, 9 T cell receptor beta chains from the same sample are listed, as sequenced in a study of blood T cell repertoires in COVID-19 (dated by TCRdb to the early 2020s). The library was produced with the immunoSEQ multiplex PCR assay. TCRdb holds this immuneACCESS table with in-frame rearrangements only. Some clones are missing; in checked studies, unresolved V genes explain under half, and the rest has no known cause. The sample contains 150,000 to 200,000 clones, around 85% of them found a single time. Around 8.2% of the sample belongs to the ten largest clones. The source material was peripheral blood. The receptors here all came from a man in his fifties or sixties with acute or convalescent COVID-19.

The chain uses TRBV3-1 (or the pseudogene TRBV3-2) and TRBJ1-6; 10 nucleotides align to TRBD1. CDR1 and CDR2 from the germline V gene are LGHDT and YNNKEL (reference sequence). There are 16 residues in the CDR3. With V trimmed by 4 bases and J by 7 bases, 7 bases remained unmatched. In nucleotides, the CDR3 is TGTGCCAGCAGCCGGCTGACAGGGGGCGGAAATTCACCCCTCCACTTT. Its translation: CASSRLTGGGNSPLHF.

Comment on this clone: Other DNA sequences in the sample encode the same CDR3. The chain couples TRBV9 to TRBJ1-1; D not certain. The germline CDR1 and CDR2 sequences are SGDLS and YYNGEE. There are 15 residues in the CDR3. V was trimmed by 0 bases and J by 2 bases, leaving 11 bases between them. CDR3 in DNA: TGTGCCAGCAGCGTAGGTGGGCAGCTTAACACTGAAGCTTTCTTT. It translates to CASSVGGQLNTEAFF.

V gene TRBV11-3 combines with J gene TRBJ2-1, with 12 nucleotides matching TRBD2. The J segment lost 3 bases and the V segment lost 1 base, leaving 1 base of the junction unmatched. Germline V CDR1 and CDR2: SGHNT, YENEEA. CDR3 length equals 16 residues. The CDR3 spells CASSLATSGGYNEQFF. For the CDR3, the DNA is TGTGCCAGCAGCTTAGCGACTAGCGGGGGCTACAATGAGCAGTTCTTC.

This CDR3 reads CASSFFSGQGNEQFF. For the CDR3, the DNA is TGTGCCAGCAGCTTCTTTTCCGGACAGGGGAATGAGCAGTTCTTC. This chain links TRBV7-9 with TRBJ2-1; 9 positions match TRBD1. The CDR3 totals 15 residues. Germline trimming cut 3 bases from V and 7 bases from J; bases unmatched to any gene: 7. Germline V gives CDR1 SEHNR, CDR2 FQNEAQ (reference sequence).

This clone was seen just once. J is TRBJ2-1 and V is TRBV19; no definite D call. V was cut by 2 bases and J by 2 bases, with 10 bases left in between. CDR1 and CDR2 from the germline V gene are LNHDA and SQIVND (reference sequence). The CDR3 runs 15 residues. CDR3 sequence: CASSIKGGPYNEQFF. The CDR3 DNA follows: TGTGCCAGTAGTATAAAAGGTGGGCCCTACAATGAGCAGTTCTTC.

This chain joins TRBV7-3 and TRBJ2-1; 8 bases are a match to TRBD1. The CDR3 extends over 15 amino acids. V lost 5 bases to trimming and J lost 8 bases; unmatched junction nucleotides: 11. The V gene's germline CDR1 is SGHTA and CDR2 FQGTGA. The DNA of the CDR3 is TGTGCCAGCAGCCGCACCGGACAGGGTATTTATGAGCAGTTCTTC. Translation: CASSRTGQGIYEQFF.

The V and J genes are TRBV3-1 (or the pseudogene TRBV3-2) and TRBJ1-5; 8 nucleotides line up with TRBD1. The J segment lost 4 bases and the V segment lost 4 bases, leaving 3 bases of the junction unmatched. This CDR3 region has 14 residues. Germline V lookup: CDR1 LGHDT, CDR2 YNNKEL (reference sequence). The CDR3 region is CASSPGTGNQPQHF. Here the CDR3 DNA reads TGTGCCAGCAGCCCGGGGACAGGTAATCAGCCCCAGCATTTT.

The chain combines TRBV19 with TRBJ1-4, with TRBD1 matching over 7 bases. Germline values: CDR1 LNHDA, CDR2 SQIVND (reference sequence). There are 15 residues in the CDR3. Losses at the gene ends were 5 bases for V and 0 bases for J; bases not matched to a gene: 3. The CDR3 reads CASSPGTATNEKLFF. The CDR3 nucleotides are TGTGCCAGTAGTCCCGGGACAGCAACTAATGAAAAACTGTTTTTT.

The rearrangement links TRBV5-1 to TRBJ2-7, with a possible D match to TRBD1 (6 bases). Trimming stripped 4 bases from V and 0 bases from J, with 11 bases between. This CDR3 has 14 residues. CDR1 and CDR2 (germline): SGHRS, YFSETQ. The CDR3, as DNA: TGCGCCAGCAGCCCTGGACAGTTCTCCTACGAGCAGTACTTC. Translation gives CASSPGQFSYEQYF.